The T cell receptor (beta chain) under discussion was sequenced for a study of CD8 T cells in Susac syndrome. Study-wide results and limits: It was acknowledged in the study that its TCR sequencing and HLA analysis involved a relatively small number of individuals.

CDR1 is LNHDA, CDR2 SQIVND, per germline (reference sequence). The CDR3 length is 14 residues. V lost 2 bases to trimming and J lost 3 bases, with 11 bases between them. RNA in amounts of about 0.45 to 1 ug was reverse transcribed with random hexamers. TCRdb reanalysed the immunoSEQ multiplex PCR reads using MiXCR and keeps one entry per CDR3 protein. The sample contains 330,000 or so distinct CDR3 sequences, roughly 85% of which appear only once. Concerning this clonotype: Its antigen is not known.

The chain joins TRBV19 to TRBJ2-7; the D call may be TRBD1 or TRBD2 (5 bases each). The TCR originated in a human donor with multiple sclerosis. The sequenced sample consisted of CD8+ T cells from PBMCs. CDR3 amino acids: CASSIQGTVYEQYF. CDR3 DNA: TGTGCCAGTAGTATACAAGGGACGGTCTACGAGCAGTACTTC.